This T cell receptor (beta chain) appears in the sequencing data of a study of vaccination and CD4 T cells after COVID-19. Across the study: Overlapping spike peptides of SARS-CoV-2, HCoV-NL63, HCoV-OC43 and HCoV-229E stimulated the cells. Cultures that served as controls received a CEFX pool, an HIV-1 Nef pool, or no peptide.

Treatment specified: approximately nine-day PBMC culture with coronavirus spike peptide pools or control peptides (ViraFEST assay). There are 14 residues in the CDR3. Germline CDR1 DFQATT, CDR2 SNEGSKA (reference sequence). V gave up 6 bases and J gave up 2 bases; unmatched junction bases: 4. With the Oncomine TCR Beta short-read assay, DNA from cultured CD4+ T cells was sequenced. TCRdb ran MiXCR on the PCR reads and lists one entry per CDR3 protein. The table has 9,000 to 13,000 distinct CDR3 sequences, around 60% seen once. Comments on this clonotype: Antigen: not known.

Study findings and constraints: Spike mono-reactive status applied to 304 of 307 vaccine-specific clones in convalescent patients.

The sequence derives from a human donor who had recovered from COVID-19. The genes are TRBV20-1 and TRBJ2-7, with 13 bases fitting TRBD2. Sequenced material: CD4+ T cells from blood, cultured in vitro, taken before SARS-CoV-2 vaccination. In DNA form, the CDR3 reads TGCAGTGCCCAGGGACTAGCGGGAACCTACGAGCAGTACTTC. It encodes CSAQGLAGTYEQYF.